This T cell receptor (beta chain) was sequenced in a study of blood T cells in healthy people across ages. A second 7 to 11 cycle PCR used barcoded and J-beta primers. TCRdb passed the 5' RACE reads through MiXCR, listing each CDR3 protein once. The sample lists under 850,000 distinct CDR3 sequences; approximately 35% were seen once. Study findings and constraints: Strong correlation was found linking TCR beta diversity to naive T cell percentage. TCR beta diversity per million T cells fell roughly linearly with age.

This clonotype was picked up a small number of times. Its antigen remains unknown. Sequencing was done on a sample of blood. The TCR sequence derives from a man between 18 and 35 years old in good health.

CDR3 loop: CASRKSPGGAGELFF. The CDR3 DNA reads TGTGCCAGCAGAAAGAGCCCCGGGGGGGCCGGGGAGCTGTTTTTT. The chain is built from TRBV12-3 or TRBV12-4 and TRBJ2-2, with 8 bases aligning to TRBD2. The CDR3 has 15 residues. With 6 bases clipped from V and 6 bases from J, the junction kept 9 bases outside the gene matches.